A single T cell receptor beta chain is shown here with its context. Its specificity is unknown. The CDR3 consists of 15 residues. The ends were cut back, 8 bases at V and 5 bases at J, with 21 bases in the middle. Germline V gene sequence: CDR1 MNHEY, CDR2 SMNVEV (reference sequence). Second-dose recipients at about 4 or about 12 weeks were treated as one pooled group. This sample is part of a study of T cell responses to AZD1222 COVID-19 vaccine. Study outcomes and limitations: Vaccination with two AZD1222 doses was followed by a rise in Spike-specific TCR breadth and depth. In a largely white British group with more females than males, clonal diversity was possibly underestimated. The repertoires were collected only after the peak T cell response.

The data were produced by immunoSEQ multiplex PCR, yet TCRdb's version contains in-frame clones alone and is incomplete. Of 90,000 to 140,000 clones in the sample, 89% were seen once. The rearrangement links TRBV27 to TRBJ2-5; weak D call: TRBD2 (6 bases). This specimen was peripheral blood, taken 28 days after the second AZD1222 dose. The receptor comes from an adult who received the AZD1222 COVID-19 vaccine. In DNA form, the CDR3 reads TGTGCCAGCCGTGAAACCGGGGGACCTCGGGAGACCCAGTACTTC. It encodes CASRETGGPRETQYF.